In its sample, the clone carrying this T cell receptor (beta chain) was seen a few times. Its specificity is unknown. CDR3-region Arm-PCR and iRepertoire HTBI primers produced the TCR beta libraries. TCRdb ran MiXCR on the multiplex PCR reads and lists one entry per CDR3 protein. Among under 400,000 distinct CDR3 sequences listed, about a sixth were seen once. The sample comes from a study of regulatory T cells in long-lasting Graves disease. Broader study findings: Among persistent patients, a larger number of public clonotypes were shared (approximately 3,000) than among newly diagnosed patients (roughly 970).

This sample's time point: newly diagnosed GD, antithyroid drugs for less than 3 months. PBMC RNA served as the TCR library source. The CDR3 has 14 residues. V was trimmed by 4 bases and J by 11 bases, leaving 20 bases between them. CDR1 is MGHRA, CDR2 YSYEKL, per germline. This sample also appeared in a second study, on T cells in Graves' hyperthyroidism and ophthalmopathy. This second report adds: RT-PCR in the first round (using the HTBI primer set) targeted the TCR CDR3. Blood held most thyroid clonotypes expanded above 0.001 frequency.

This chain links TRBV4-1 with TRBJ1-1; D perhaps matches TRBD1 (6 bases). The sample here was peripheral blood mononuclear cells (PBMCs), taken at new diagnosis, from a patient treated with antithyroid drugs. The TCR originated in a man between 35 and 55 years old with Graves disease. The CDR3 reads CASSLGGGSGGAFF. The CDR3 DNA is TGCGCCAGCAGCCTCGGGGGGGGCTCGGGTGGCGCTTTCTTT.